The clone carrying this T cell receptor beta chain came up many times. The DNA is left out, because the CDR3 cannot be placed on it with certainty; the CDR3 is given as TCRdb lists it. TCRbeta libraries were built with three rounds of nested PCR, modified from ARM-PCR. TCRdb independently ran MiXCR on the multiplex PCR reads; one entry per CDR3 protein. The table includes under 150,000 distinct CDR3 sequences, approximately 64% detected once. This sample was included in a study of tumor and adjacent non-tumor tissue in lung cancer. Study information: Patients were aged roughly 31 to 76, nine to eleven men and about 5 women, stage I to III.

The CDR3 spans 11 residues, counting both ends. The germline gives CDR1 DFQATT, CDR2 SNEGSKA (reference sequence). No cell sorting was done before RNA was extracted from the tissue. Chemotherapy-naive patients with new lung cancer underwent thoracic surgery in China, August–November 2014. The chain links TRBV20-1 to TRBJ1-1; TRBD1, the table's D call, was not compared with the DNA. The sequence came from a man aged 55 to 70 with small cell lung cancer. Sequenced material: lung tumor tissue. The CDR3 sequence: CSASWGLGSFF.